Here is one T cell receptor beta chain with its context. Antigen: not known. Here the CDR3 omits its conserved ending phenylalanine or tryptophan, so a read error is the likely source. This sample was taken from a study of blood T cells in healthy people across ages. Study conclusions and caveats: Both naive CD4+ cell counts and diversity were greater in long-lived donors than in aged donors. Calculation of diversity from one million T cells yielded estimates considered to be underestimates.

V was trimmed by 0 bases and J by 4 bases, leaving 8 bases between them. The germline CDR1 and CDR2 sequences are LGHNA and YSLEER. This CDR3 comprises 14 residues. Combining a sample-barcoded 5' primer with a J-beta primer mix, a second PCR ran for about 7 to 11 cycles. TCRdb re-called the 5' RACE reads with MiXCR, one entry per CDR3 protein. This table holds 540,000 or so distinct CDR3 sequences, more than 20% found once. The study isolated at least 6.5 million PBMCs from each sample. These same data were also listed under a study on T cells of mothers and their children. That work adds: From each mother came over 9.5 million TCR beta CDR3 reads, and from each child came approximately 2.8 million.

Sequences were obtained from blood. J is TRBJ2-3 and V is TRBV4-3, with D possibly called TRBD1 or TRBD2 (5 bases each). This TCR came from a boy younger than 18 in good health. The CDR3 is CASSQERGPDTQYL. The CDR3 DNA sequence: TGCGCCAGCAGCCAAGAAAGGGGACCAGATACGCAGTATTTG.